This is a list of T cell receptor beta chains from one sample in a study of cytomegalovirus exposure and HLA in healthy donors. Sequencing used immunoSEQ multiplex PCR; TCRdb keeps in-frame clones, though not all of them. In the table there are hundreds of thousands of clones, 76% of which are singletons. Sequences were obtained from PBMCs. Every receptor here comes from a young man in good health and CMV-seronegative. Each CDR3 is given with its conserved first and last residue. Fields, in order: V gene, clone size, J gene, D gene, CDR3 DNA, CDR3 protein. A D gene is named only where the DNA matches it firmly. Clone size, where shown, is once, few, many, or a class for clones that have expanded.

TRBV14	NA	TRBJ2-7	TRBD1	TGTGCCAGCAGCCAAGGACAGGGCGAGCAGTACTTC	CASSQGQGEQYF
TRBV19	NA	TRBJ1-1	TRBD1	TGTGCCAGTACCAAACCCACAGGGGGAAGGACTGAAGCTTTCTTT	CASTKPTGGRTEAFF
TRBV27	NA	TRBJ2-3	NA	TGTGCCAGCAGTCGTGGGTTTCCCGGAGCGGATACGCAGTATTTT	CASSRGFPGADTQYF
TRBV6-5	NA	TRBJ2-7	TRBD1	TGTGCCAGCAGTTGGGGACAGGGGGTGCCCTACGAGCAGTACTTC	CASSWGQGVPYEQYF
TRBV28	few	TRBJ2-7	NA	TGTGCCAGCAGTGAGGGGGGGGCGGGGGCCTCCTACGAGCAGTACTTC	CASSEGGAGASYEQYF
TRBV19	NA	TRBJ1-2	NA	TGTGCCAGTAGTATAACAAAATATGGCTACACCTTC	CASSITKYGYTF
TRBV28	NA	TRBJ1-1	TRBD1	TGTGCCAGCAGTTTGACAGGGGGAGGATTCGTCACTGAAGCTTTCTTT	CASSLTGGGFVTEAFF
TRBV5-1	NA	TRBJ2-7	TRBD1	TGCGCCAGCAGCCCGACGGGACAGGCCATCTACGAGCAGTACTTC	CASSPTGQAIYEQYF
TRBV19	NA	TRBJ2-5	NA	TGTGCCAGTCACCCAGGGACATCGGGAGAGACCCAGTACTTC	CASHPGTSGETQYF
TRBV29-1	once	TRBJ2-1	NA	TGCAGCGTTGAAGATAGGGGGACGGCGATTGGGCAGTTCTTC	CSVEDRGTAIGQFF
TRBV27	NA	TRBJ2-1	TRBD2	TGTGCCACTGGAGGAGCGGGAGTCCGGGAGCAGTTCTTC	CATGGAGVREQFF
TRBV5-6	few	TRBJ2-3	TRBD2	TGTGCCAGCAGCTCAGCGGGGGGCTCCACAGATACGCAGTATTTT	CASSSAGGSTDTQYF
TRBV19	few	TRBJ2-7	TRBD2	TGTGCCAGTAGTATCTCGCCTAGCGGGTCGGGGGAGCAGTACTTC	CASSISPSGSGEQYF
TRBV5-5	NA	TRBJ1-1	NA	TGTGCCAGCAGCCACGGGGGGGCTAACACTGAAGCTTTCTTT	CASSHGGANTEAFF
TRBV28	NA	TRBJ2-5	TRBD1	TGTGCCAGCAGTTTGAGGACAGGGGGAATGGAGACCCAGTACTTC	CASSLRTGGMETQYF
TRBV14	few	TRBJ2-7	TRBD2	TGTGCCAGCAGCCAACGAGCGGGGACCTCCTACGAGCAGTACTTC	CASSQRAGTSYEQYF